These T cell receptor beta chains were read from a single sample in a study of blood T cell repertoires in COVID-19. Only in-frame clones appear in the TCRdb table, and some are missing; sequencing was by immunoSEQ multiplex PCR. The sample yields 20,000 to 30,000 clones, more than 75% seen once. What was sequenced was peripheral blood. The receptors were gathered from a human donor in a cohort sampled during active COVID-19. Each CDR3 is given with its conserved first and last residue. A D gene is named only where the DNA matches it firmly. Rows give clone size only sometimes, using once, few, many, or a class for an expanded clone.

len,j_gene,v_gene,abundance,d_gene,CDR3nt,CDR3aa
15,TRBJ2-7,TRBV6-5,.,TRBD2,TGTGCCAGCAGTTACGGGGGGGAGGGAATCTACGAGCAGTACTTC,CASSYGGEGIYEQYF
16,TRBJ2-3,TRBV12-2,few,.,TGTGCAAGTCGCCGACTGCGGCGGTGGTGGACAGATACGCAGTATTTT,CASRRLRRWWTDTQYF
15,TRBJ2-7,TRBV18,.,TRBD2,TGTGCCAGCTCACCACCTGGACTAGGCCTCTACGAGCAGTACTTC,CASSPPGLGLYEQYF
15,TRBJ1-5,TRBV21-1,few,.,TGTGCCAGCACCTACAGGACCGAGAGGAAACAGCCCCAGCATTTT,CASTYRTERKQPQHF
17,TRBJ2-7,TRBV4-3,.,TRBD2,TGCGCCAGCAGCCAAGATCTGGCTAGCGGGGGTTTCTACGAGCAGTACTTC,CASSQDLASGGFYEQYF
15,TRBJ2-3,TRBV19,.,TRBD2,TGTGCCAGTAGTACGGGACTAGCGACCGTGGATACGCAGTATTTT,CASSTGLATVDTQYF
14,TRBJ1-2,TRBV7-3,.,TRBD1,TGTGCCAGCAGCTGGACGGGACAGGGCTATGGCTACACCTTC,CASSWTGQGYGYTF
15,TRBJ2-1,TRBV7-8,.,.,TGTGCCAGCAGCTTGAATACTTTTACCTACAATGAGCAGTTCTTC,CASSLNTFTYNEQFF
15,TRBJ2-3,TRBV5-1,.,TRBD2,TGCGCCAGCAGCTTGGAGACTAGCGGCACAGATACGCAGTATTTT,CASSLETSGTDTQYF
15,TRBJ2-1,TRBV19,.,TRBD2,TGTGCCACCTCTCTCCGCGGGGGGGCCTACAATGAGCAGTTCTTC,CATSLRGGAYNEQFF
16,TRBJ2-7,TRBV9,.,TRBD2,TGTGCCAGCAGCGTAGGACCGGGCGGGGGGACGGGCGAGCAGTACTTC,CASSVGPGGGTGEQYF
14,TRBJ2-7,TRBV7-2,once,TRBD2,TGTGCCAGCAACCTAGGCGGGAGCCCAGGCGAGCAGTACTTC,CASNLGGSPGEQYF
15,TRBJ2-7,TRBV19,few,TRBD1,TGTGCCACCAGTAGGGGACAGGGTTGGGTCTACGAGCAGTACTTC,CATSRGQGWVYEQYF
16,TRBJ2-3,TRBV13,.,.,TGTGCCAGCAGCTTAGATGGACAGTTAGGGGCAGATACGCAGTATTTT,CASSLDGQLGADTQYF
17,TRBJ1-4,TRBV5-6,once,.,TGTGCCAGCAGCTTGCGCCGGTCCGGGACTAGTAGAGAAAAACTGTTTTTT,CASSLRRSGTSREKLFF
15,TRBJ2-7,TRBV4-3,.,.,TGCGCCAGCAGCCAAGGGTGGGCAGGGACCTACGAGCAGTACTTC,CASSQGWAGTYEQYF
15,TRBJ1-2,TRBV5-1,.,TRBD1,TGCGCCAGCAGCACAGGGACAGGGGGCAACTATGGCTACACCTTC,CASSTGTGGNYGYTF
13,TRBJ2-3,TRBV11-3,.,.,TGTGCCAGCAGCCCCAGGGTCCCAGATACGCAGTATTTT,CASSPRVPDTQYF
13,TRBJ1-2,TRBV2,.,.,TGTGCCAGCACTATAGGGGAGGTATATGGCTACACCTTC,CASTIGEVYGYTF
15,TRBJ1-3,TRBV4-3,.,TRBD1,TGCGCCAGCAGCCAGGCCGGGACAGGCGGAAACACCATATATTTT,CASSQAGTGGNTIYF
14,TRBJ2-2,TRBV7-2,.,.,TGTGCCAGCAGCCTAGGTCCCTCTGCCGGGGAGCTGTTTTTT,CASSLGPSAGELFF
13,TRBJ1-1,TRBV7-8,.,.,TGTGCCAGCAGCTACGGGGTGAACACTGAAGCTTTCTTT,CASSYGVNTEAFF
13,TRBJ1-2,TRBV12-3/TRBV12-4,.,.,TGTGCCAGCAGTCTGGGGAGGGACTATGGCTACACCTTC,CASSLGRDYGYTF
14,TRBJ2-7,TRBV11-3,.,.,TGTGCCAGCAGCTTCGCAGGGAATGCCTACGAGCAGTACTTC,CASSFAGNAYEQYF
13,TRBJ2-7,TRBV6-2/TRBV6-3,.,TRBD1,TGTGCCAGCAGTCGGACAGGGTCTGGCGAGCAGTACTTC,CASSRTGSGEQYF
18,TRBJ1-2,TRBV5-6,few,TRBD1,TGTGCCAGCAGCTTGGCCGGGACAGGGAGGGCAGGAGGCTATGGCTACACCTTC,CASSLAGTGRAGGYGYTF
17,TRBJ2-7,TRBV27,.,.,TGTGCCAGCAGCTGGGCCCGACCTTCGGACATTCCCTACGAGCAGTACTTC,CASSWARPSDIPYEQYF
17,TRBJ2-4,TRBV18,.,.,TGTGCCAGCTCACCACAGCGACAGGCCCTAGCCAAAAACATTCAGTACTTC,CASSPQRQALAKNIQYF
15,TRBJ2-3,TRBV12-5,.,TRBD1,TGTGCTAGTGGGGCAGGGGGCGTTGTCACAGATACGCAGTATTTT,CASGAGGVVTDTQYF
15,TRBJ2-3,TRBV20-1,.,TRBD2,TGCAGTGCCAGTAGTGCGGGGGAGACCACAGATACGCAGTATTTT,CSASSAGETTDTQYF
15,TRBJ2-2,TRBV6-5,.,TRBD2,TGTGCCAGCAGCGGGACTAGCGGGGGGGCCGGGGAGCTGTTTTTT,CASSGTSGGAGELFF
19,TRBJ2-5,TRBV4-3,.,TRBD2,TGCGCCAGCAGCCAAGAAGCGGTGCCGGGACTAGACGGTGAGCAGACCCAGTACTTC,CASSQEAVPGLDGEQTQYF
13,TRBJ1-1,TRBV13,.,TRBD1,TGTGCCAGCAGCCCGCCCGGGACAGATGAAGCTTTCTTT,CASSPPGTDEAFF
14,TRBJ2-7,TRBV4-3,.,.,TGCGCCAGCAGCCAAGGGGGCGATTCCTACGAGCAGTACTTC,CASSQGGDSYEQYF
16,TRBJ1-5,TRBV6-1,.,TRBD1,TGTGCCAGCAGTGGAGATACCGGGACAGGGGGCCAGCCCCAGCATTTT,CASSGDTGTGGQPQHF
14,TRBJ1-5,TRBV2,.,.,TGTGCCACTTCCCTGGGGGGGGGCAATCAGCCCCAGCATTTT,CATSLGGGNQPQHF
15,TRBJ2-7,TRBV6-2/TRBV6-3,.,TRBD2,TGTGCCAGCAGTTACTCCTCCGGGGGGGCCGACGAGCAGTACTTC,CASSYSSGGADEQYF
13,TRBJ2-7,TRBV10-3,.,.,TGTGCCATCAGTGGTATGGACACCGGTCCGCCGTACTTC,CAISGMDTGPPYF
16,TRBJ1-2,TRBV5-4,.,TRBD1,TGTGCCAGCAGCCTGGAACCTACAGGGGACAGCTATGGCTACACCTTC,CASSLEPTGDSYGYTF
14,TRBJ1-5,TRBV18,.,TRBD1,TGTGCCAGCTCACCGGGACAGGGAGGTCAGCCCCAGCATTTT,CASSPGQGGQPQHF
15,TRBJ1-4,TRBV6-5,.,.,TGTGCCAGCAGTTACTCAAGGAGGGCAAATGAAAAACTGTTTTTT,CASSYSRRANEKLFF
16,TRBJ1-2,TRBV6-5,few,TRBD1,TGTGCCAGCAGTTACCACAGGACAGGGGGTGGGTATGGCTACACCTTC,CASSYHRTGGGYGYTF
13,TRBJ2-1,TRBV7-6,.,.,TGTGCCAGCAGCTTAGCGCATAATCGGGAGCAGTTCTTC,CASSLAHNREQFF
15,TRBJ1-2,TRBV11-2,.,TRBD1,TGTGCCAGCAGCTTAGGGACAGGGGGCGGCTATGGCTACACCTTC,CASSLGTGGGYGYTF
14,TRBJ2-1,TRBV6-2/TRBV6-3,.,.,TGTGCCAGCAGTAGCGGGCGAACCTACAATGAGCAGTTCTTC,CASSSGRTYNEQFF
13,TRBJ1-1,TRBV7-9,few,TRBD1,TGTGCCAGCAGCTTAGCGCCGGGACAGGGAACTTTCTTT,CASSLAPGQGTFF
15,TRBJ2-7,TRBV7-9,once,TRBD1,TGTGCCAGCAGCCGACCGGACAGGGTCCTCTACGAGCAGTACTTC,CASSRPDRVLYEQYF
15,TRBJ2-3,TRBV4-2,.,.,TGTGCCAGCAGCCGCGGGACTGACGTAACAGATACGCAGTATTTT,CASSRGTDVTDTQYF